Below are 15 T cell receptor beta chains sequenced from a single sample in a study of radiation and T cells in renal cell carcinoma. Sample treatment: treatment-naive control, cytoreductive nephrectomy. Some clones are missing from TCRdb's copy, which holds only in-frame ones; the method was immunoSEQ multiplex PCR. The data contain 24,000 or so clones, around half of them seen just once; the ten biggest clones take up about a fifth. The sample here was tumor tissue, taken from a patient whose treatment was nephrectomy without radiotherapy. Receptors were obtained from a human donor with renal cell carcinoma.

The V and J genes are TRBV6-5 and TRBJ1-1; 8 bases map to TRBD1. Germline V gene sequence: CDR1 MNHEY, CDR2 SVGAGI. Trimming took 6 bases from V and 1 from J; bases not matched to a gene: 4. This CDR3 is 14 amino acids long. CDR3 sequence (DNA): TGTGCCAGCAGGCAAACAGGGGGGAACACTGAAGCTTTCTTT. It translates to CASRQTGGNTEAFF.

J is TRBJ1-2 and V is TRBV6-5; D is possibly TRBD1 (5 bases). V was pared by 2 bases and J by 5 bases, with 18 bases between. Germline V gene data show CDR1 as MNHEY and CDR2 as SVGAGI. The CDR3 consists of 16 residues. The CDR3 region is CASSYQGRGSPYGYTF. In DNA form, the CDR3 reads TGTGCCAGCAGTTACCAGGGTCGGGGGTCCCCTTATGGCTACACCTTC.

The rearrangement links TRBV14 to TRBJ1-2; D may be TRBD1 (5 bases). Germline V gene lookup returns CDR1 SGHDN and CDR2 FVKESK. The CDR3 has 14 residues. V shed 4 bases and J shed 3 bases, with 12 bases lying between them. CDR3 coding DNA: TGTGCCAGCAGCCTGCAGGGTTTTTACTATGGCTACACCTTC. This sequence encodes CASSLQGFYYGYTF. Complete variable domain (other parts from reference TRBV14 and TRBJ1-2): EAGVTQFPSHSVIEKGQTVTLRCDPISGHDNLYWYRRVMGKEIKFLLHFVKESKQDESGMPNNRFLAERTGGTYSTLKVQPAELEDSGVYFCASSLQGFYYGYTFGSGTRLTVV.

This clone was seen many times. This chain joins TRBV7-6 and TRBJ2-7, with 10 positions matching TRBD1. The trim removed 3 bases at V and 6 bases at J, leaving 2 bases unmatched. This CDR3 is built from 13 residues. From germline, CDR1 is SGHVS and CDR2 FNYEAQ. The CDR3 DNA is TGTGCCAGCAGCTTGACAGGGGGCAGCGAGCAGTACTTC. Its protein product is CASSLTGGSEQYF.

V usage is TRBV19 and J usage is TRBJ1-2; D possibly corresponds to TRBD1 (6 bases). The V gene's germline CDR1 is LNHDA and CDR2 SQIVND (reference sequence). This CDR3 is built from 13 residues. V was trimmed by 9 bases and J by 1 base, leaving 12 bases between them. The CDR3 DNA is TGTGCCAGCAGGGGAGTGGTTAACTATGGCTACACCTTC. Encoded protein: CASRGVVNYGYTF.

The chain uses TRBV5-5 and TRBJ2-1; D might be TRBD2 (6 bases). CDR1 and CDR2 (germline): SGHKS, YYEKEE (reference sequence). V dropped 1 base and J dropped 7 bases, with 12 bases sitting between them. This CDR3 spans 14 amino acids. Here the CDR3 reads CASSLNAGKNEQFF. In DNA form, the CDR3 reads TGTGCCAGCAGCTTGAATGCGGGGAAGAATGAGCAGTTCTTC.

This rearrangement joins TRBV30 to TRBJ1-5, with unresolved D. Germline CDR1 reads GTSNPN; CDR2 reads SVGIG (reference sequence). The germline V and J ends were trimmed by 3 bases and 0 bases, with 15 bases remaining between them. This CDR3 is 16 amino acids long. This CDR3 is CAWRDGRGSSNQPQHF. The CDR3, as DNA: TGTGCCTGGAGGGATGGGAGAGGGTCTAGCAATCAGCCCCAGCATTTT.

This chain connects TRBV29-1 to TRBJ1-4; 9 bases line up with TRBD1. CDR3 length equals 14 residues. Germline V gives CDR1 SQVTM, CDR2 ANQGSEA. J lost 6 bases, V lost 1 base, and 3 bases had no gene match. CDR3 sequence: CSVEAGTGYEKLFF. The CDR3 bases are TGCAGCGTTGAAGCCGGGACAGGGTATGAAAAACTGTTTTTT.

This rearrangement joins TRBV7-9 to TRBJ2-7; D could derive from TRBD1 or TRBD2 (5 bases each). In germline, CDR1 is SEHNR, CDR2 FQNEAQ (reference sequence). The V and J ends lost 1 base and 0 bases respectively, with 7 bases between them. The CDR3 spans 14 residues. CDR3 sequence: CASSLGGDSYEQYF. CDR3 nucleotides: TGTGCCAGCAGCTTAGGAGGGGACTCCTACGAGCAGTACTTC.

This rearrangement joins TRBV2 to TRBJ2-2, with D unresolved. Germline V gene lookup returns CDR1 SNHLY and CDR2 FYNNEI. V dropped 6 bases and J dropped 1 base, with 6 bases sitting between them. The CDR3 consists of 13 residues. The CDR3 DNA is TGTGCCAGCAGGGTTCTGAACACCGGGGAGCTGTTTTTT. It encodes CASRVLNTGELFF.

This sequence joins TRBV15 and TRBJ1-5; TRBD1 aligns across 10 bases. The germline V gene encodes CDR1 LNHNV and CDR2 YYDKDF (reference sequence). J lost 4 bases, V lost 1 base, and 4 bases had no gene match. The length of the CDR3 is 16 residues. The CDR3: CATSRGTGGFNQPQHF. DNA of the CDR3: TGTGCCACCAGCAGAGGGACAGGGGGTTTTAATCAGCCCCAGCATTTT.

The J gene is TRBJ2-2, the V gene TRBV6-1; D assignment may be TRBD1 or TRBD2 (6 bases each). The germline V gene encodes CDR1 MNHNS and CDR2 SASEGT. The CDR3 loop spans 17 amino acids. Trimming took 2 bases from V and 4 from J, leaving 17 bases between them. The CDR3 here is CASSEISWGAPTGELFF. The DNA of the CDR3 is TGTGCCAGCAGTGAAATTAGTTGGGGGGCCCCCACCGGGGAGCTGTTTTTT.

The V gene is TRBV18, the J gene TRBJ2-7; D could derive from TRBD1 or TRBD2 (5 bases each). This CDR3 is 15 amino acids long. V dropped 0 bases and J dropped 3 bases, with 12 bases sitting between them. CDR1 is KGHSH and CDR2 is LQKENI in the germline V gene. The CDR3 protein is CASSPPGTVRYEQYF. The CDR3 DNA sequence: TGTGCCAGCTCACCACCGGGGACGGTCCGCTACGAGCAGTACTTC.

This clone was counted between two and nine times. The rearrangement joins TRBV18 to TRBJ1-1, with no clear D. The CDR3 is 11 residues long. CDR1 and CDR2 (germline): KGHSH, LQKENI. V was pared by 6 bases and J by 3 bases, with 5 bases between. The CDR3 DNA follows: TGTGCCAGCTCGGGAGACACTGAAGCTTTCTTT. It specifies CASSGDTEAFF.

This clone appeared a few times. The genes are TRBV2 and TRBJ2-1; possibly TRBD1 or TRBD2 for D (6 bases each). The V gene's germline CDR1 is SNHLY and CDR2 FYNNEI. Trimming removed 6 bases at V and 5 bases at J, with 17 bases between. The CDR3 contains 15 residues. The DNA for the CDR3 is TGTGCCAGCAGACGAGAGGGGGACTCAAACAATGAGCAGTTCTTC. Its protein is CASRREGDSNNEQFF.